Each of the 8 T cell receptor beta chains below was sequenced from the same sample in a study of T cell responses to AZD1222 COVID-19 vaccine. Sequencing was performed with immunoSEQ multiplex PCR; in TCRdb, only in-frame clones are kept and a portion is missing. The repertoire holds 70,000 or so clones, around 74% seen once, with 20% to 30% in the top ten. The sequencing here drew on peripheral blood, taken on day 0 of MenACWY control vaccination. The receptor source for this set is an adult in good health.

In DNA form, the CDR3 reads TGCGCCAGCAGCTTGGGGGCCGTCACCGGGGAGCTGTTTTTT. Protein product: CASSLGAVTGELFF. The chain joins TRBV5-1 to TRBJ2-2, with D hard to call. Trimming took 0 bases from V and 4 from J, leaving 7 bases between them. CDR3 size: 14 residues. CDR1 is SGHRS, CDR2 YFSETQ, per germline.

For this clone: Given a much more abundant clone one base away, this may be a read error. The rearrangement uses TRBV28 and TRBJ1-1; no reliable D call. This CDR3 comprises 12 residues. Germline V lookup: CDR1 MDHEN, CDR2 SYDVKM. V was cut by 3 bases and J by 1 base, with 3 bases left in between. CDR3 bases: TGTGCCAGCAGTTTTTGGAACACTGAAGCTTTCTTT. Translation gives CASSFWNTEAFF.

The chain uses TRBV6-5 and TRBJ1-1; possibly TRBD1 for D (5 bases). CDR3 length equals 14 residues. Germline CDR1 and CDR2: MNHEY and SVGAGI. V dropped 4 bases and J dropped 1 base, with 10 bases sitting between them. The CDR3 loop reads CASSSLTENTEAFF. The CDR3 region has the DNA TGTGCCAGCAGTTCCCTGACAGAGAACACTGAAGCTTTCTTT.

The chain has TRBV10-2 and TRBJ1-1, with no clear D. This CDR3 comprises 15 residues. Trimming removed 0 bases at V and 2 bases at J, with 10 bases between. From germline, CDR1 is WSHSY and CDR2 SAAADI. CDR3: CASSESEVANTEAFF. CDR3 bases: TGCGCCAGCAGTGAGTCGGAGGTGGCCAACACTGAAGCTTTCTTT.

This clone came up a few times. The chain links TRBV18 to TRBJ2-7, with 10 bases identical to TRBD1. J gave up 1 base and V 3 bases, and 3 bases lay outside the gene matches. Per the germline V gene, CDR1 is KGHSH and CDR2 is LQKENI. The CDR3 contains 15 residues. CDR3 loop: CASSPRQGASYEQYF. The CDR3 region has the DNA TGTGCCAGCTCACCGAGACAGGGGGCATCCTACGAGCAGTACTTC.

The chain joins TRBV7-8 to TRBJ1-1; D is uncertain. Germline-derived CDR1 and CDR2 are SGHVS and FQNEAQ. The CDR3 has 14 residues. V lost 1 base to trimming and J lost 6 bases, with 12 bases between them. The CDR3 region is CASSLVAGGAEAFF. The CDR3, as DNA: TGTGCCAGCAGCTTAGTAGCCGGAGGAGCTGAAGCTTTCTTT.

The genes are TRBV18 and TRBJ1-2; no definite D call. Germline CDR1 KGHSH, CDR2 LQKENI. This CDR3 has 16 amino acids. The V gene lost 3 bases and the J gene lost 4 bases, with 18 bases spanning the gap. The CDR3 loop is CASSPPTLLSGYGYTF. For the CDR3, the DNA is TGTGCCAGCTCACCTCCGACACTTCTTTCGGGCTATGGCTACACCTTC.

This clone was seen a few times. J is TRBJ1-2 and V is TRBV3-1 (or the pseudogene TRBV3-2); D gene uncertain. The V end lost 6 bases, the J end lost 7 bases, and 12 bases lay between the germline ends. The germline gives CDR1 LGHDT, CDR2 YNNKEL (reference sequence). There are 12 residues in the CDR3. The CDR3 loop is CASRATNGGYTF. CDR3 nucleotides: TGTGCCAGCAGGGCGACAAACGGTGGCTACACCTTC.